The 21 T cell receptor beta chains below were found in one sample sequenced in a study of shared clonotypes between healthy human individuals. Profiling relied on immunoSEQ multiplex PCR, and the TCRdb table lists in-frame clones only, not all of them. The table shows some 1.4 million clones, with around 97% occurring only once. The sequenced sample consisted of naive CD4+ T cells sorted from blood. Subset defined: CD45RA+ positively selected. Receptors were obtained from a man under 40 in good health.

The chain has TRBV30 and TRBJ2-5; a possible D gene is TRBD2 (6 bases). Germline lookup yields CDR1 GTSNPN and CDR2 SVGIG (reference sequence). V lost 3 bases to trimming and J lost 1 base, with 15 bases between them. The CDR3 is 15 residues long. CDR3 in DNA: TGTGCCTGGAGCCCCGGGAGTCGGATCCAAGAGACCCAGTACTTC. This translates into CAWSPGSRIQETQYF.

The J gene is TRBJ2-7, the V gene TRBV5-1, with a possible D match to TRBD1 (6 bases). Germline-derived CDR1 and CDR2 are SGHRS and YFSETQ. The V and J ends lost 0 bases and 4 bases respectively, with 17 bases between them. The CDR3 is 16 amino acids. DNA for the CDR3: TGCGCCAGCAGCTTGGTACTTCCAGGGGCCCCATACGAGCAGTACTTC. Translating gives CASSLVLPGAPYEQYF.

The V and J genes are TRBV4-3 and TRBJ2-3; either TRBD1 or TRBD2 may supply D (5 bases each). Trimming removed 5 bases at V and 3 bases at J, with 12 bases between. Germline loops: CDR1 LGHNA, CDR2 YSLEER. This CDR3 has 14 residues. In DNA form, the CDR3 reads TGCGCCAGCAGCTCCCGTGGGGGTACAGATACGCAGTATTTT. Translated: CASSSRGGTDTQYF.

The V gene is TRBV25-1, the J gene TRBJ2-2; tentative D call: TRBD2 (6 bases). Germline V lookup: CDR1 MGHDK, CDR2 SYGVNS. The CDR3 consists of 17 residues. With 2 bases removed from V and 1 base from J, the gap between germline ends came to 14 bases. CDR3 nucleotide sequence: TGTGCCAGCAGTGAACCCCGGGGTAGCGGGAACACCGGGGAGCTGTTTTTT. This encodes CASSEPRGSGNTGELFF.

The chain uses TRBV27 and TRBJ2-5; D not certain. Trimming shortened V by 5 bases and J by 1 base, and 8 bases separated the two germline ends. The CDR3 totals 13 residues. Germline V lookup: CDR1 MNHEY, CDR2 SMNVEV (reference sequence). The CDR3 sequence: CASSPTIQETQYF. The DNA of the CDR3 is TGTGCCAGCAGTCCAACCATCCAAGAGACCCAGTACTTC.

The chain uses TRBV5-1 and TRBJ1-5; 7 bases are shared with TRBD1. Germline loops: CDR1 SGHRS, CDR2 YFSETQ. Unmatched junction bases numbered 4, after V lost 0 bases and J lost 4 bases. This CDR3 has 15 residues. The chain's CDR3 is CASSLDPGQNQPQHF. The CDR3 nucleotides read TGCGCCAGCAGCTTGGACCCGGGACAGAATCAGCCCCAGCATTTT.

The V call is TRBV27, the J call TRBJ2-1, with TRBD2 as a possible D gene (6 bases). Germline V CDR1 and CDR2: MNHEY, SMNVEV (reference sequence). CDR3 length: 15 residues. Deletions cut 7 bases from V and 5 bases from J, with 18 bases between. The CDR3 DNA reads TGTGCCAGCACTTTGACGGGAGTCGCAGACAATGAGCAGTTCTTC. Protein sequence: CASTLTGVADNEQFF.

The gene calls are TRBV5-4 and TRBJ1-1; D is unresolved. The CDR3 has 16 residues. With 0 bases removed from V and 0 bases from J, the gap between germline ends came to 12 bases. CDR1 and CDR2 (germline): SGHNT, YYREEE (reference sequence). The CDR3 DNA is TGTGCCAGCAGCTTGGATCAGGTATCGATGAACACTGAAGCTTTCTTT. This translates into CASSLDQVSMNTEAFF. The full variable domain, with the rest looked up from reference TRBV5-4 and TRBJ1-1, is ETGVTQSPTHLIKTRGQQVTLRCSSQSGHNTVSWYQQALGQGPQFIFQYYREEENGRGNFPPRFSGLQFPNYSSELNVNALELDDSALYLCASSLDQVSMNTEAFFGQGTRLTVV.

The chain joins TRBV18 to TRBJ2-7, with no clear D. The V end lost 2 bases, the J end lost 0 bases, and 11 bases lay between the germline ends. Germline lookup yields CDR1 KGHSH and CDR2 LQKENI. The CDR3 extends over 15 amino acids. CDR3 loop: CASSPKLGSSYEQYF. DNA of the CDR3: TGTGCCAGCTCACCAAAATTAGGCAGCTCCTACGAGCAGTACTTC.

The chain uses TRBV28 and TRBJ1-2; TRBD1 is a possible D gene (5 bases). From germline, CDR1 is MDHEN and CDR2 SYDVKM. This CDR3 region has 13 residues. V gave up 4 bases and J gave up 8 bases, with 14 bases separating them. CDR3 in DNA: TGTGCCAGCAGTTCCCAGGGAAGGGAGGGCTACACCTTC. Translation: CASSSQGREGYTF.

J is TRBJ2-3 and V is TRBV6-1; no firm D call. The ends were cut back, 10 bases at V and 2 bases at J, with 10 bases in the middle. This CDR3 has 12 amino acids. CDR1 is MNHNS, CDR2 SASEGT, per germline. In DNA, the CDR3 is TGTGCCAACGGGCGCGACACAGATACGCAGTATTTT. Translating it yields CANGRDTDTQYF.

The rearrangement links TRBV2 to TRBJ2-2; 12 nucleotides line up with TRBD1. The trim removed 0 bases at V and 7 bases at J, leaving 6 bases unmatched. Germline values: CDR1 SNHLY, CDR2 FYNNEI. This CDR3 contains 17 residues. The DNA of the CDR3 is TGTGCCAGCAGTGAAGCGGGACAGGGGGCTGGTGTCGGGGAGCTGTTTTTT. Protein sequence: CASSEAGQGAGVGELFF.

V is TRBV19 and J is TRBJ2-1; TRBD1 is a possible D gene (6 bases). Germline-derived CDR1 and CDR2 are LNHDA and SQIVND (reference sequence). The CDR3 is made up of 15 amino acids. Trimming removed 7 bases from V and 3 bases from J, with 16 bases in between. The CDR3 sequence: CASTLTGWGYNEQFF. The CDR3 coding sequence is TGTGCCAGTACCCTCACAGGGTGGGGCTACAATGAGCAGTTCTTC.

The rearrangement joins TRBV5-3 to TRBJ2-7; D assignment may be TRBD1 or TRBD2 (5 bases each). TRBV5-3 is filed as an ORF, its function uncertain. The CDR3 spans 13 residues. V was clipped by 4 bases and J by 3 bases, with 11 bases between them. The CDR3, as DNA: TGTGCCAGAAGCAGGGACCCCAACTACGAGCAGTACTTC. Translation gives CARSRDPNYEQYF.

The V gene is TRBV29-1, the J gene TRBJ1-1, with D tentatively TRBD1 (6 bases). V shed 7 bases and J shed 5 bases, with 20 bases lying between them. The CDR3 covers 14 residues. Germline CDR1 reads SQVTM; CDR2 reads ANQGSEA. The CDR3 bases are TGCAGCGGAGTAACACAGGGAAGGGGGACTGAAGCTTTCTTT. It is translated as CSGVTQGRGTEAFF.

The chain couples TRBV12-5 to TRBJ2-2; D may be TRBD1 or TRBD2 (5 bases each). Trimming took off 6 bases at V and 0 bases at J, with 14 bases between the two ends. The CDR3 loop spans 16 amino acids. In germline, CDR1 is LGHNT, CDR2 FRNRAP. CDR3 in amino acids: CASGPAVGANTGELFF. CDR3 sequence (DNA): TGTGCTAGTGGCCCCGCCGTGGGGGCGAACACCGGGGAGCTGTTTTTT.

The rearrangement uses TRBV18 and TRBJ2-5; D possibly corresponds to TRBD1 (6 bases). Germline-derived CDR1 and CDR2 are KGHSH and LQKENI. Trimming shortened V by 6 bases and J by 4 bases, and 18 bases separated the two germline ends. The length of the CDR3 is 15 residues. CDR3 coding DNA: TGTGCCAGCTCCCTATACCGGACAGAAGGAGAGACCCAGTACTTC. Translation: CASSLYRTEGETQYF.

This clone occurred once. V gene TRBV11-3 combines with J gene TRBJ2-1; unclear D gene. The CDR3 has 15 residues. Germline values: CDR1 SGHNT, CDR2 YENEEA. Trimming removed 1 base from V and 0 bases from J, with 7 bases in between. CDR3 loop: CASSLGLRSYNEQFF. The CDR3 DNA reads TGTGCCAGCAGCTTAGGACTCCGCTCCTACAATGAGCAGTTCTTC.

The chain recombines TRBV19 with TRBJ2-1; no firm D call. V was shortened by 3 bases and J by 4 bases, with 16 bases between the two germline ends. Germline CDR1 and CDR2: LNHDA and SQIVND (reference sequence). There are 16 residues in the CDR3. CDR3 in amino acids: CASSIPLRLMYNEQFF. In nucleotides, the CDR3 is TGTGCCAGTAGTATCCCTCTTCGCTTGATGTACAATGAGCAGTTCTTC. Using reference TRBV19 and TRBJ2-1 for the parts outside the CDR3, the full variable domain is DGGITQSPKYLFRKEGQNVTLSCEQNLNHDAMYWYRQDPGQGLRLIYYSQIVNDFQKGDIAEGYSVSREKKESFPLTVTSAQKNPTAFYLCASSIPLRLMYNEQFFGPGTRLTVL.

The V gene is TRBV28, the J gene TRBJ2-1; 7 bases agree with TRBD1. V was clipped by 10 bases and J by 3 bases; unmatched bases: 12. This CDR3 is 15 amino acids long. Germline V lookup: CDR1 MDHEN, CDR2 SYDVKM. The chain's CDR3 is CATRGSGDFYNEQFF. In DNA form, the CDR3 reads TGTGCCACCAGGGGGTCAGGGGATTTCTACAATGAGCAGTTCTTC.

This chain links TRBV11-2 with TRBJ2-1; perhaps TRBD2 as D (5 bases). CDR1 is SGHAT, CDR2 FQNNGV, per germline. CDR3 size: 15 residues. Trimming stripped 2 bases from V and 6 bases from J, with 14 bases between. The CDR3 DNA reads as TGTGCCAGCAGCTTAAGTCTCCTAGCAGTCAATGAGCAGTTCTTC. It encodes CASSLSLLAVNEQFF. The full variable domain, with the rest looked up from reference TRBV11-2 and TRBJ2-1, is EAGVAQSPRYKIIEKRQSVAFWCNPISGHATLYWYQQILGQGPKLLIQFQNNGVVDDSQLPKDRFSAERLKGVDSTLKIQPAKLEDSAVYLCASSLSLLAVNEQFFGPGTRLTVL.